Listed here is a single TCR beta chain. Its antigen is not known. The sample comes from a study of cytomegalovirus exposure and HLA in healthy donors. Study-wide points: With high specificity and sensitivity, the classifier reportedly diagnosed cytomegalovirus status.

Using immunoSEQ multiplex PCR, the repertoire was profiled, and TCRdb retains in-frame clones only, with some absent. This sample yields about 180,000 clones, of which around 85% are seen a single time; about 15% belongs to the top ten. V lost 4 bases and J 3 bases, leaving 7 bases between the germline ends. This CDR3 has 12 residues. Germline assignment: CDR1 SNHLY and CDR2 FYNNEI. The sample consisted of PBMCs. The J gene is TRBJ2-7, the V gene TRBV2, with a possible D match to TRBD1 (6 bases). This TCR came from a young man in good health and CMV-seropositive. The CDR3 region is CASSGQVYEQYF. DNA of the CDR3: TGTGCCAGCAGTGGACAGGTCTACGAGCAGTACTTC.